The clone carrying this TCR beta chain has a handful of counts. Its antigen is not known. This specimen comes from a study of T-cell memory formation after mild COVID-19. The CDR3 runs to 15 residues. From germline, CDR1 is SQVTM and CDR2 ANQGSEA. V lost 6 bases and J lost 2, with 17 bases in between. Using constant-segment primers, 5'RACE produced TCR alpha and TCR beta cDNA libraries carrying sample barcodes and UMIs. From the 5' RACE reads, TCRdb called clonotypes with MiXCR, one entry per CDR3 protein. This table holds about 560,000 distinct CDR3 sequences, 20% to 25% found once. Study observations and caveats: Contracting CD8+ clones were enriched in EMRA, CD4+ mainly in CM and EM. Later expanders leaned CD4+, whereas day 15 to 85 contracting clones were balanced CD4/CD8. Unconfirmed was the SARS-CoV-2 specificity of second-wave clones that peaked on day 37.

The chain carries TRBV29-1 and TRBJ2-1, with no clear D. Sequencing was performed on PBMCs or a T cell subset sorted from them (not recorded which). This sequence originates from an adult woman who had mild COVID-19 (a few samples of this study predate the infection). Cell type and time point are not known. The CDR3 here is CSVLLMAITYNEQFF. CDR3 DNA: TGCAGCGTCCTGCTTATGGCGATCACCTACAATGAGCAGTTCTTC.